The text below deals with one TCR beta chain. The data are from a study of OX40 agonist ivuxolimab in advanced cancers. Deletions cut 2 bases from V and 5 bases from J, with 12 bases between. Germline V gene data show CDR1 as MNHEY and CDR2 as SVGAGI. The CDR3 length is 14 residues. TCRdb's copy holds only in-frame clones and misses some; the assay was immunoSEQ multiplex PCR. The sample carries about 100,000 clones, roughly 90% recorded once. The sample here was CD4+ or CD8+ T cells sorted from blood, taken in a trial of the OX40 agonist ivuxolimab. The chain combines TRBV6-5 with TRBJ2-5; possibly TRBD2 for D (6 bases). The receptor was isolated from an adult with an advanced solid tumor such as melanoma, head and neck, liver or kidney cancer. In nucleotides, the CDR3 is TGTGCCAGCAGTTACGGGTCGGGGAGGGAGACCCAGTACTTC. Amino acids: CASSYGSGRETQYF.